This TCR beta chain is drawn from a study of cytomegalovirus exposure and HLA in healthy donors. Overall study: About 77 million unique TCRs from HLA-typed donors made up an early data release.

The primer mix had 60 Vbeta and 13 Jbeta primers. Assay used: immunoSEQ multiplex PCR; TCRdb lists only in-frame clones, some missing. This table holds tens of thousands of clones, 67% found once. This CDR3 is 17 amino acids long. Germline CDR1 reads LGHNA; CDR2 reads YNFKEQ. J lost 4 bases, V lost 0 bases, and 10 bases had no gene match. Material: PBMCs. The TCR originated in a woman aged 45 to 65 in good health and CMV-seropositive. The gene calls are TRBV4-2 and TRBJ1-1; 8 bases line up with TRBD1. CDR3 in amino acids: CASSQDLLGTGPTEAFF. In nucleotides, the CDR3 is TGTGCCAGCAGCCAAGACTTGTTAGGGACAGGCCCCACTGAAGCTTTCTTT.